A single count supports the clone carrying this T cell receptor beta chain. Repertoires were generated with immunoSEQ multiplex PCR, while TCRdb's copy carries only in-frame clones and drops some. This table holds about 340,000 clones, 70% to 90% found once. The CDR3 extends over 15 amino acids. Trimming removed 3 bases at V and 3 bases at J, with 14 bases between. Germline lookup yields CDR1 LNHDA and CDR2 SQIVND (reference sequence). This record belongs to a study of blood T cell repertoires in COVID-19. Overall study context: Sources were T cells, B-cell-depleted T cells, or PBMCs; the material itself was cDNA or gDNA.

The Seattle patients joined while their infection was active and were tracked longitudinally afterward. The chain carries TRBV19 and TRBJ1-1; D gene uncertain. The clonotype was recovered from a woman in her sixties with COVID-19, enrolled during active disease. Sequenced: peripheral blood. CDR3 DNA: TGTGCCAGTAGTATGAGTCGGGAGGAGTACACTGAAGCTTTCTTT. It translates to CASSMSREEYTEAFF.